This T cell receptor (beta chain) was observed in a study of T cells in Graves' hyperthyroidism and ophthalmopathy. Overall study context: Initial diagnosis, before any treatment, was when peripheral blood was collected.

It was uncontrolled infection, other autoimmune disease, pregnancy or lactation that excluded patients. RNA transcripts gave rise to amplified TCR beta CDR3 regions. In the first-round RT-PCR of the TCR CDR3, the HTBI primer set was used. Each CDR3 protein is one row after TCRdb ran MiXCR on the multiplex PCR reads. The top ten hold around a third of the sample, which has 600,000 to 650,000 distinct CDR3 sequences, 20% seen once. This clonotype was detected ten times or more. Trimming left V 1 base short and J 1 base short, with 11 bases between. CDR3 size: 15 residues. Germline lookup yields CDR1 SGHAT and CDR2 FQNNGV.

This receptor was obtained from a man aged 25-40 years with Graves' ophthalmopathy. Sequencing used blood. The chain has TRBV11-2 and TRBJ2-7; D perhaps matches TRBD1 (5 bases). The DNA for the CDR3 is TGTGCCAGCAGCTTAGTGCAGGGTCGGTCCTACGAGCAGTACTTC. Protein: CASSLVQGRSYEQYF.